Listed below are T cell receptor beta chains from one sample, sequenced in a study of T cells in Graves' hyperthyroidism and ophthalmopathy. Via MiXCR, TCRdb re-called the multiplex PCR reads, giving one row per CDR3 protein. This table has about 250,000 distinct CDR3 sequences, around 20% appearing once. The sample was blood. These receptors came from a man between 25 and 39 years old with Graves' ophthalmopathy. Each CDR3 is given with its conserved first and last residue.

TRBJ1-1 | 13 | TRBV29-1 | CSVGRGQVTEAFF
TRBJ1-2 | 13 | TRBV12-3/TRBV12-4 | CASSPPDSYGYTF
TRBJ2-2 | 17 | TRBV7-8 | CASSLERAGGNTGELFF
TRBJ1-1 | 15 | TRBV19 | CASSRVWPANTEAFF
TRBJ2-3 | 13 | TRBV6-1 | CASSETTLDTQYF
TRBJ1-1 | 19 | TRBV7-3 | CASSSPAGDRVSLDTEAFF
TRBJ1-6 | 16 | TRBV27 | CASSPSRSESLSPLHF
TRBJ1-4 | 16 | TRBV12-3/TRBV12-4 | CASSLGGTATNEKLFF
TRBJ2-5 | 13 | TRBV11-2 | CASSLGIEETQYF
TRBJ2-1 | 17 | TRBV7-2 | CASSLESAVSSYNKQFF
TRBJ2-7 | 13 | TRBV3-1 | CASSQGPAYEQYF
TRBJ1-1 | 16 | TRBV12-3/TRBV12-4 | CASSLSVGGGNTEAFF
TRBJ2-2 | 14 | TRBV19 | CASRGGPNTGELFF
TRBJ1-1 | 14 | TRBV20-1 | CSARDKSLGTEAFF
TRBJ1-1 | 14 | TRBV5-1 | CASSGTGDRSEALF
TRBJ1-1 | 18 | TRBV30 | CAWSLKFRPQGMNTEAFF
TRBJ2-1 | 14 | TRBV27 | CASKDSLPHNEQFF
TRBJ2-7 | 16 | TRBV3-1 | CASSQGPTGDSYEQYF
TRBJ2-7 | 14 | TRBV2 | CASSEDPRVYEQYF
TRBJ2-1 | 15 | TRBV10-1 | CASSEYGNRYNEQFF
TRBJ2-5 | 14 | TRBV10-3 | CAISESILGETQYF
TRBJ1-5 | 14 | TRBV25-1 | CASSATGGSQPQHF
TRBJ2-3 | 14 | TRBV7-2 | CASSLELVPDTQYF
TRBJ2-1 | 16 | TRBV24-1 | CATSDLGPGRDNEQFF
TRBJ2-1 | 13 | TRBV20-1 | CSAGNPNNNEQFF
TRBJ2-5 | 16 | TRBV20-1 | CSVPGTSGRRRETQYF
TRBJ2-3 | 14 | TRBV11-3 | CASSLVGGTDTQYF
TRBJ1-1 | 12 | TRBV12-3/TRBV12-4 | CASSSRGTEAFF
TRBJ1-2 | 12 | TRBV2 | CASSATLYGYTF
TRBJ2-5 | 14 | TRBV7-2 | CASSLVTSRETQYF
TRBJ2-7 | 16 | TRBV6-5 | CASSYGGITSSYEQYF
TRBJ1-2 | 13 | TRBV28 | CASSQLNRYGYTF
TRBJ2-3 | 16 | TRBV20-1 | CSAPHTLAGATDTQYF
TRBJ1-1 | 14 | TRBV27 | CASSLGFGGSEAFF
TRBJ2-7 | 11 | TRBV10-3 | CATGGSYEQYF
TRBJ2-2 | 15 | TRBV28 | CASSTTGRWAGELFF
TRBJ1-5 | 11 | TRBV3-1 | CASSQVGTQHF
TRBJ2-1 | 11 | TRBV3-1 | CASSRDKEQFF
TRBJ2-1 | 13 | TRBV20-1 | CSAGPLLGNEQFF
TRBJ2-4 | 17 | TRBV6-2/TRBV6-3 | CASVRDREIPAKNIQYF
TRBJ2-7 | 15 | TRBV18 | CASSPAEGAPYEQYF
TRBJ1-1 | 15 | TRBV4-1 | CASSQEPRRDTEAFF
TRBJ1-2 | 16 | TRBV15 | CATSREAGQPAYGYTF
TRBJ2-6 | 15 | TRBV7-2 | CANSEGSSGANVLTF
TRBJ2-3 | 16 | TRBV7-3 | CASSFGTGTNTDTQYF
TRBJ2-7 | 15 | TRBV19 | CASREAGTGISEQYF
TRBJ2-5 | 13 | TRBV6-1 | CASSEGLVETQYF
TRBJ1-5 | 20 | TRBV28 | CASSLYKSLLGQRSRQPQHF